This TCR beta chain stems from a study of blood T cell repertoires in COVID-19. This CDR3 region has 13 residues. J gave up 5 bases and V 2 bases, and 3 bases lay outside the gene matches. CDR1 and CDR2 (germline): SGHNT, YYREEE (reference sequence). Sequencing used immunoSEQ multiplex PCR; TCRdb keeps in-frame clones, though not all of them. The sample lists roughly 130,000 clones; 80% were seen once. The sequencing sample was made of peripheral blood. The V call is TRBV5-4, the J call TRBJ2-5; TRBD2 matches at 7 bases. The clonotype comes from a man aged 70-80 years with acute or convalescent COVID-19. CDR3 sequence (DNA): TGTGCCAGCAGCTTAACCGGGGGGGAGACCCAGTACTTC. It specifies CASSLTGGETQYF.